This T cell receptor beta chain was retrieved from a study of blood T cell repertoires in COVID-19. For the study at large: COVID-19 samples from acute and convalescent phases originated in the United States, Italy and Spain. Sources were T cells, B-cell-depleted T cells, or PBMCs; the material itself was cDNA or gDNA.

The CDR3 totals 14 residues. Deletions cut 6 bases from V and 5 bases from J, with 16 bases between. Germline V gene data show CDR1 as SNHLY and CDR2 as FYNNEI. The table came from immunoSEQ multiplex PCR; TCRdb's copy has only in-frame clones and leaves some out. The repertoire holds fewer than 20,000 clones, roughly nine tenths seen once, with 20% to 25% in the top ten. Sequencing input: peripheral blood. The V gene is TRBV2, the J gene TRBJ2-5, with D maybe TRBD1 (8 bases). This clonotype originated in a man aged 55 to 70 with acute or convalescent COVID-19. This chain's CDR3 is CASSADRGGETQYF. The CDR3 DNA sequence: TGTGCCAGCAGCGCCGACAGGGGAGGGGAGACCCAGTACTTC. Filled out from reference TRBV2 and TRBJ2-5, the complete variable domain reads EPEVTQTPSHQVTQMGQEVILRCVPISNHLYFYWYRQILGQKVEFLVSFYNNEISEKSEIFDDQFSVERPDGSNFTLKIRSTKLEDSAMYFCASSADRGGETQYFGPGTRLLVL.